This entry concerns a single T cell receptor (beta chain). Its binding antigen is unknown. No base qualities exist here, and no much larger clone lies one base off it. Sequencer: Illumina MiSeq. The public reads were reprocessed in TCRdb via fastp at Q25 and MiXCR, keeping in-frame beta chains. Rows are combined by CDR3 protein, so each entry shows the most common genes and DNA. This sample lists over 9,000 distinct CDR3 sequences; about 18% were detected once. The leading ten clones occupy approximately 1.1% of the sample. This specimen belongs to a study of liver allograft versus peripheral blood T cells (dated by TCRdb to about 2020). Regarding the complete study: T cell receptor repertoires present within transplanted livers were compared with repertoires in the peripheral blood of liver transplant recipients.

Beyond this particular receptor, the publication reports: The T cell receptor repertoires within liver allografts were reported to be different from the T cell receptor repertoires detected in peripheral blood.

The TCR originated in a human patient who had a liver transplant. Following transplantation, T cells from the graft donor may be among those present.

The CDR3 amino acid sequence is: CASSRDRGKSGYTF. The DNA sequence reads TGTGCCAGCAGCCGGGACAGGGGGAAGAGTGGCTACACCTTC. This chain is built from TRBV12-3 or TRBV12-4 and TRBJ2-1; TRBD1 lines up with 11 middle nucleotides. The DNA end lines up better with TRBJ1-2; the J call may be wrong. The cysteine opens and the phenylalanine closes a CDR3 of 14 amino acids. The entry retains the CDR3 DNA only, 42 bases that are in frame from base 1.